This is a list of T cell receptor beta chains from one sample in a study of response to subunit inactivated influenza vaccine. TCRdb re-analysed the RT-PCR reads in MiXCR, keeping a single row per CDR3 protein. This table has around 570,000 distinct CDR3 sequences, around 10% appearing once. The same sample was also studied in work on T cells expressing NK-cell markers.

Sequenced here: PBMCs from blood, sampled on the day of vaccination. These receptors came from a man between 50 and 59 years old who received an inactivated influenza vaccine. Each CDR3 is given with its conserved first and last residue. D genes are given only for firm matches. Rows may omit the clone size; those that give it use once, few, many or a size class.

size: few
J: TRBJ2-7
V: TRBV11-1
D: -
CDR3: CASSADKFSYEQYF
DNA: TGTGCCAGCAGCGCGGACAAGTTCTCCTACGAGCAGTACTTC

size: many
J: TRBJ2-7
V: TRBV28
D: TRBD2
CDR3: CASSLFGGSYEQYF
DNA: TGTGCCAGCAGTTTGTTCGGGGGGTCCTACGAGCAGTACTTC

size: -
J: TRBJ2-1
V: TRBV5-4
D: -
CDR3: CASSWDVNEQFF
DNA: TGTGCCAGCAGCTGGGATGTTAATGAGCAGTTCTTC

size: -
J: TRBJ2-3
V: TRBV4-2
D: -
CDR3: CAIGPGLVYTDTQYF
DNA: TGTGCCATCGGCCCCGGGCTAGTTTACACAGATACGCAGTATTTT

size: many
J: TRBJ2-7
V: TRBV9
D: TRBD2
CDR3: CASSATAGVLEQYF
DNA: TGTGCCAGCAGCGCAACGGCGGGAGTCCTCGAGCAGTACTTC

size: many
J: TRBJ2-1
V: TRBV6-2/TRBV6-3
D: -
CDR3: CASTSRLGQEQFF
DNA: TGTGCCAGCACCTCCCGACTAGGGCAGGAGCAGTTCTTC

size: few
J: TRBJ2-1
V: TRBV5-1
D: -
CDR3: CASSLTGQGSYNEQFF
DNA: TGCGCCAGCAGCTTGACCGGGCAGGGCTCCTACAATGAGCAGTTCTTC

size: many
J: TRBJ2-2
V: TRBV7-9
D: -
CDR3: CASSFGGVNTGELFF
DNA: TGTGCCAGCAGCTTCGGGGGCGTGAACACCGGGGAGCTGTTTTTT

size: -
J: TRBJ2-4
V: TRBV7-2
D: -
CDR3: CASSLGSKNIQYF
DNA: TGTGCCAGCAGCCTCGGTTCCAAAAACATTCAGTACTTC

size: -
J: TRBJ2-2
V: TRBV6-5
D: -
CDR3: CASGYGPGELFF
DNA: TGTGCCAGCGGCTATGGCCCCGGGGAGCTGTTTTTT

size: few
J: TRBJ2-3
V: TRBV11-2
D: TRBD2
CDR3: CASSLASGSGADTQYF
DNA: TGTGCCAGCAGCTTAGCTAGCGGGAGTGGGGCAGATACGCAGTATTTT

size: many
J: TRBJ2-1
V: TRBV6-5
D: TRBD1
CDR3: CASSYGQGYEQFF
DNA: TGTGCCAGCAGTTACGGACAGGGTTATGAGCAGTTCTTC

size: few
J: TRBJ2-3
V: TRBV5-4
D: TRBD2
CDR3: CASSQTSGGAGLDTQYF
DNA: TGTGCCAGCAGCCAGACTAGCGGGGGGGCCGGGTTGGATACGCAGTATTTT

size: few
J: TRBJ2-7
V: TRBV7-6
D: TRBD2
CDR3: CASSLGLAGGALDYEQYF
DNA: TGTGCCAGCAGCTTAGGACTAGCGGGAGGGGCCCTTGATTACGAGCAGTACTTC

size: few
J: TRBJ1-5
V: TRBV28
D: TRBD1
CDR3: CASKPGRAGGYQPQHF
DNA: TGTGCCAGCAAACCCGGGAGGGCAGGGGGCTATCAGCCCCAGCATTTT

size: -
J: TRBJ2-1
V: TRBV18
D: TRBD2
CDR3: CASSPPSTSGHEQFF
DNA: TGTGCCAGCTCACCACCCTCGACTAGCGGCCATGAGCAGTTCTTC

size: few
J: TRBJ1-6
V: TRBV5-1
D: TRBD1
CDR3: CASSLGDRGISPLHF
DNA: TGCGCCAGCAGCTTGGGGGACAGGGGGATCTCACCCCTCCACTTT

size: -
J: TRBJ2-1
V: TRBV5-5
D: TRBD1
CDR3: CASSYGQGFPNEQFF
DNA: TGTGCCAGCAGCTATGGACAGGGCTTCCCGAATGAGCAGTTCTTC

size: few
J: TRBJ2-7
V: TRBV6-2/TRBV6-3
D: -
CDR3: CASSRPGTTLYEQYF
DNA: TGTGCCAGCAGTAGGCCCGGGACAACCCTCTACGAGCAGTACTTC

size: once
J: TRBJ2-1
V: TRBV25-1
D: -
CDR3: CASGDQCEFF
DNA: TGTGCCAGCGGGGACCAATGTGAATTCTTC

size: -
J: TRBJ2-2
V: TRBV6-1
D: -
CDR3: CASRPDIARAGELFF
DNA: TGTGCCAGCAGGCCCGACATTGCCCGGGCCGGGGAGCTGTTTTTT

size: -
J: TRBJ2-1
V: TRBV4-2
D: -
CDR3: CASSLAELPMNYNEQFF
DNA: TGTGCCAGCAGCCTGGCGGAGCTCCCAATGAACTACAATGAGCAGTTCTTC

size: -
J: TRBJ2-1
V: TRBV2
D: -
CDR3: CASNLAGNEQFF
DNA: TGTGCCAGCAATTTGGCGGGCAATGAGCAGTTCTTC

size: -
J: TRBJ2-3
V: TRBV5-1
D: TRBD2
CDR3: CASSLEASGRINTQYF
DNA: TGCGCCAGCAGCTTGGAGGCTAGCGGGAGGATAAATACGCAGTATTTT

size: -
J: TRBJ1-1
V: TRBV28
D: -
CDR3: CASSRRPSGTEAFF
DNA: TGTGCCAGCAGTCGAAGACCGTCGGGCACTGAAGCTTTCTTT

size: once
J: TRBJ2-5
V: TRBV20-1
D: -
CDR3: CSARQGSQETQYF
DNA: TGCAGTGCTAGGCAGGGTTCGCAAGAGACCCAGTACTTC

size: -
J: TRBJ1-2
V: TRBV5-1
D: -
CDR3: CASSLQGQNLYGYTF
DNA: TGCGCCAGCAGCTTACAAGGACAAAACCTCTATGGCTACACCTTC

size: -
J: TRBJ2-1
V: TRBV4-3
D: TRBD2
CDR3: CASSQVTSGRVYNEQFF
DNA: TGCGCCAGCAGCCAAGTTACTAGCGGGAGAGTATACAATGAGCAGTTCTTC

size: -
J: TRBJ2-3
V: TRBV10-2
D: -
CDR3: CASRPPTDTQYF
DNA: TGCGCCAGCAGGCCCCCTACAGATACGCAGTATTTT

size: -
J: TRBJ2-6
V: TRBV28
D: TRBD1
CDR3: CASRPGQGAPGANVLTF
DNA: TGTGCCAGCAGGCCGGGACAGGGGGCGCCTGGGGCCAACGTCCTGACTTTC

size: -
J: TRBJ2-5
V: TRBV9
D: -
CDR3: CASSVALEETQYF
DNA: TGTGCCAGCAGCGTTGCTCTCGAAGAGACCCAGTACTTC

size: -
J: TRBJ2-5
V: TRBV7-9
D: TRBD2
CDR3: CASSPTGRIETQYF
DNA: TGTGCCAGCAGCCCCACCGGGAGGATCGAGACCCAGTACTTC

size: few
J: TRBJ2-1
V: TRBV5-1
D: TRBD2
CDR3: CASSFFSGRGYNEQFF
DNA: TGCGCCAGCAGCTTTTTCAGCGGGAGAGGTTACAATGAGCAGTTCTTC

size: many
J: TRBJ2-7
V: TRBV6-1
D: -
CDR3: CASSEVGYEQYF
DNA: TGTGCCAGCAGTGAAGTAGGATACGAGCAGTACTTC

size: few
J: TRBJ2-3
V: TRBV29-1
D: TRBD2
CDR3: CSVEAIGRGGRTDTQYF
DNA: TGCAGCGTTGAAGCAATCGGGCGGGGGGGCCGGACAGATACGCAGTATTTT

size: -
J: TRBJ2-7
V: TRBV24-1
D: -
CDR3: CATSDAAGDSLYEQYF
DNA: TGTGCCACCAGTGATGCCGCAGGGGATTCCCTCTACGAGCAGTACTTC

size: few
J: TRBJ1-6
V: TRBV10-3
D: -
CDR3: CAISGQISYNSPLHF
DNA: TGTGCCATCAGTGGACAGATTTCCTATAATTCACCCCTCCACTTT

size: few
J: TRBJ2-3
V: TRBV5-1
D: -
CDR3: CASSYVGGHTDRDTQYF
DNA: TGCGCCAGCAGCTACGTAGGGGGACATACGGATAGGGATACGCAGTATTTT

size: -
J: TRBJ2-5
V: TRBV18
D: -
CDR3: CASSPPLGQETQYF
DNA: TGTGCCAGCTCACCACCGTTAGGGCAAGAGACCCAGTACTTC

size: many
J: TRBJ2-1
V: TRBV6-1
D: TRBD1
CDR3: CASSGGTGGGLDEQFF
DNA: TGTGCCAGCAGTGGGGGGACAGGGGGAGGTCTTGATGAGCAGTTCTTC

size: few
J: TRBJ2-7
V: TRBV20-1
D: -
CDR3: CSASREGTYEQYF
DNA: TGCAGTGCTAGTCGTGAAGGTACCTACGAGCAGTACTTC

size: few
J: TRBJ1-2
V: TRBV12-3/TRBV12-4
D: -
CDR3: CASSLRSNYGYTF
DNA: TGTGCCAGCAGTTTAAGATCTAACTATGGCTACACCTTC

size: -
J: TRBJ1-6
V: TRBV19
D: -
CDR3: CAGKGVLGNSPLHF
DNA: TGTGCCGGTAAGGGGGTCCTAGGAAATTCACCCCTCCACTTT

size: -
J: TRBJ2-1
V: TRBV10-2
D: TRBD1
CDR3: CASSEGGTGTRSSYNEQFF
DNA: TGCGCCAGCAGTGAGGGCGGGACAGGGACGCGGAGCTCCTACAATGAGCAGTTCTTC

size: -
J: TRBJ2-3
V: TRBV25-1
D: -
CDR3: CASTSGAADTQDF
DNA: TGTGCCAGCACATCAGGGGCGGCAGATACGCAGGATTTT

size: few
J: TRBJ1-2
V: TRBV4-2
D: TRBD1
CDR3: CASSQDLQGLYGYTF
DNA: TGTGCCAGCAGCCAAGATTTACAGGGGTTATATGGCTACACCTTC

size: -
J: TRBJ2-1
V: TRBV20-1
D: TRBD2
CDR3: CSGGTSGGYNEQFF
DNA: TGCAGTGGCGGGACTAGCGGGGGCTACAATGAGCAGTTCTTC

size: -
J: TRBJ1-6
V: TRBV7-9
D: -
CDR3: CASTPDGVSNSPLHF
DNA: TGTGCCAGCACCCCCGACGGGGTCAGTAATTCACCCCTCCACTTT

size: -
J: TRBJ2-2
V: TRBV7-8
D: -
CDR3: CASSFLALTGELFF
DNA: TGTGCCAGCAGCTTCCTAGCCCTCACCGGGGAGCTGTTTTTT